A single count supports the clone carrying this T cell receptor beta chain. The antigen remains undetermined. This sample is drawn from a study of T cell responses to AZD1222 COVID-19 vaccine. Overall study results and limits: Vaccination with two AZD1222 doses was followed by a rise in Spike-specific TCR breadth and depth. Within unmutated variant regions lay the reported targets of nearly half of spike-specific TCRs. Of the AZD1222 recipients, only 5 to 7 were seropositive at baseline. The donor cohort was predominantly white British with a female majority, and clonal diversity may have been underestimated.

CDR1 is SGHNT and CDR2 is YYREEE in the germline V gene (reference sequence). V lost 4 bases, J lost 0 bases, and 11 bases lay in between. CDR3 length: 16 residues. Profiling relied on immunoSEQ multiplex PCR, and the TCRdb table lists in-frame clones only, not all of them. The profile shows 150,000 to 200,000 clones, approximately 86% of them singletons. Specimen: peripheral blood, collected on day 0 of AZD1222 vaccination. This TCR was recovered from an adult in good health. This chain connects TRBV5-4 to TRBJ1-6, with unresolved D. The CDR3 region has the DNA TGTGCCAGCAGCCAAGACTTACCCTCCTATAATTCACCCCTCCACTTT. The encoded protein is CASSQDLPSYNSPLHF.